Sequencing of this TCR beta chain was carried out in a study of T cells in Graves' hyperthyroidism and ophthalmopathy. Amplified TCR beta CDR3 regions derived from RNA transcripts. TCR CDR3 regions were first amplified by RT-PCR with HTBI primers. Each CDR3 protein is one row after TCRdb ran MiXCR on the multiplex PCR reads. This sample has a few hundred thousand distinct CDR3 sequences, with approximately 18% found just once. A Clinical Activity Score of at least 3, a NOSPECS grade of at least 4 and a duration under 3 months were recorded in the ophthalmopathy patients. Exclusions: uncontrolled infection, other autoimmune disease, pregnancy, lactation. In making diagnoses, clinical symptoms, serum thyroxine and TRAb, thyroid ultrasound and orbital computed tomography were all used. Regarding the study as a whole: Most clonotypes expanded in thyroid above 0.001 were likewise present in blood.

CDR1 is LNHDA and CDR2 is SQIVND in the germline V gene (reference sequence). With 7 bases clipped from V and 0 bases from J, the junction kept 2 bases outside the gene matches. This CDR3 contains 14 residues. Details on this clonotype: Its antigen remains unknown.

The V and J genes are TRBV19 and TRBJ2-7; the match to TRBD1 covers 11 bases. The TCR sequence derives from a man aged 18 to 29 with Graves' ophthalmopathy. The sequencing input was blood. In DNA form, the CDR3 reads TGTGCCAGTACCGGGACAGGGGGCTCCTACGAGCAGTACTTC. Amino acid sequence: CASTGTGGSYEQYF.